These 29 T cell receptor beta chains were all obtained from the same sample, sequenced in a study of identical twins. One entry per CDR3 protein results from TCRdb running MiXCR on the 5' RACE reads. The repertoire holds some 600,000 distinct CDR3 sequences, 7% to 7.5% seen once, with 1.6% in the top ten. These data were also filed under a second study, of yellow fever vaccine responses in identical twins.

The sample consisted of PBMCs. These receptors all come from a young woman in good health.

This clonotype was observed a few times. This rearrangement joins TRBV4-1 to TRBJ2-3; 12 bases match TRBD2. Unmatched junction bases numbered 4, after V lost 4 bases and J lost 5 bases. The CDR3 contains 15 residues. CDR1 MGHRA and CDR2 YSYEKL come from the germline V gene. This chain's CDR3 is CASSRLAGGRDTQYF. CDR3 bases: TGCGCCAGCAGCCGCCTAGCGGGGGGGCGAGATACGCAGTATTTT.

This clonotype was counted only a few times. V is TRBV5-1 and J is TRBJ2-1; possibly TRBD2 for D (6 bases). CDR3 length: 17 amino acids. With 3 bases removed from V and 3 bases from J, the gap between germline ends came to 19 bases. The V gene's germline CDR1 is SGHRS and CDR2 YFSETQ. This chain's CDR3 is CASSYTGLEGYYNEQFF. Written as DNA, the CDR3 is TGCGCCAGCAGCTACACCGGACTGGAGGGGTACTACAATGAGCAGTTCTTC.

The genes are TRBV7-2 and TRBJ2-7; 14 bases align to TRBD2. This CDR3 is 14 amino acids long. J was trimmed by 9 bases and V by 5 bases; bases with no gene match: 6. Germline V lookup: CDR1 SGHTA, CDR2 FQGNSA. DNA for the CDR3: TGTGCCAGCAGCCCGGGGACTAGCGGGAGTCGGCAGTACTTC. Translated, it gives CASSPGTSGSRQYF.

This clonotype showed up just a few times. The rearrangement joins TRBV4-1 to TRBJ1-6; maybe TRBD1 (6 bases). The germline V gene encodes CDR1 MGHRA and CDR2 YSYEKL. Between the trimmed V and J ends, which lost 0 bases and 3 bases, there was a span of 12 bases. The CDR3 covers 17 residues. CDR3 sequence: CASSQEGGGGYNSPLHF. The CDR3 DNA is TGCGCCAGCAGCCAAGAGGGAGGGGGTGGCTATAATTCACCCCTCCACTTT.

This chain's CDR3 is CASSPRGDAVNTEAFF. DNA of the CDR3: TGTGCCAGCAGCCCAAGGGGGGATGCTGTGAACACTGAAGCTTTCTTT. This rearrangement joins TRBV7-9 to TRBJ1-1, with D maybe TRBD1 (6 bases). CDR1 is SEHNR, CDR2 FQNEAQ, per germline (reference sequence). Trimming shortened V by 5 bases and J by 0 bases, and 16 bases separated the two germline ends. The CDR3 consists of 16 residues.

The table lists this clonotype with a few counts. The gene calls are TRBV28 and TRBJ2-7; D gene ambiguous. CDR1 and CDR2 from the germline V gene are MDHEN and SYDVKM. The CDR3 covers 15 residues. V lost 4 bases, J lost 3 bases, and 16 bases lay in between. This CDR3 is CASSSPHRTGYEQYV. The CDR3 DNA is TGTGCCAGCAGTTCCCCGCACCGGACGGGCTACGAGCAGTACGTC.

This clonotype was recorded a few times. The CDR3 DNA reads TGTGCCAGCAGCACCGGACAGAAAGAGACCCAGTACTTC. It yields the protein CASSTGQKETQYF. This rearrangement joins TRBV7-6 to TRBJ2-5; maybe TRBD1 (6 bases). Per germline, CDR1 SGHVS and CDR2 FNYEAQ. The CDR3 totals 13 residues. The V end was cut by 5 bases, the J end by 3 bases, with 10 bases between. Based on the CDR3 plus reference TRBV7-6 and TRBJ2-5, the full variable domain is GAGVSQSPRYKVTKRGQDVALRCDPISGHVSLYWYRQALGQGPEFLTYFNYEAQQDKSGLPNDRFSAERPEGSISTLTIQRTEQRDSAMYRCASSTGQKETQYFGPGTRLLVL.

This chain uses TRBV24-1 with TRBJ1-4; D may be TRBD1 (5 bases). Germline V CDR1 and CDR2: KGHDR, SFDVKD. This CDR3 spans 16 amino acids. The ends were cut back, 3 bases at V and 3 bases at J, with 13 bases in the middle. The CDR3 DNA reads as TGTGCCACCAGTGATGCCCGGGGGGGGGCTAATGAAAAACTGTTTTTT. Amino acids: CATSDARGGANEKLFF.

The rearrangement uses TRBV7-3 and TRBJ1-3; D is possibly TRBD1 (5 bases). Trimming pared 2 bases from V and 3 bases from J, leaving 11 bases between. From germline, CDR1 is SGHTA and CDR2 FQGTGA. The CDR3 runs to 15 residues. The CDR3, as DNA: TGTGCCAGCAGCTTACGGGGGGATGTTGGAAACACCATATATTTT. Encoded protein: CASSLRGDVGNTIYF.

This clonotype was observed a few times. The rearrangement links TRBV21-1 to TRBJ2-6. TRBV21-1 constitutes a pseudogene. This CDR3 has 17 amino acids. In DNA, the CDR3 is TGTGCCAGCAGCAAAGGGCCAGATTACTCTGGGGCCAACGTCCTGACTTTC. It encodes CASSKGPDYSGANVLTF.

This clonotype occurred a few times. The DNA of the CDR3 is TGTGCCAGCAGTGAGGTTGATACAGATGAAGCTTTCTTT. Its protein product is CASSEVDTDEAFF. The chain carries TRBV6-1 and TRBJ1-1; D gene ambiguous. CDR1 is MNHNS and CDR2 is SASEGT in the germline V gene. This CDR3 region has 13 residues. With 3 bases removed from V and 7 bases from J, the gap between germline ends came to 12 bases.

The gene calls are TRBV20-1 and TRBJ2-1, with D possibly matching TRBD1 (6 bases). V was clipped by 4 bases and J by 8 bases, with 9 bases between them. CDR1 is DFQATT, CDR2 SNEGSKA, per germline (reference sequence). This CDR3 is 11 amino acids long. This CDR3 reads CSATRQDEQFF. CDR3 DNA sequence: TGCAGTGCTACCCGACAGGATGAGCAGTTCTTC.

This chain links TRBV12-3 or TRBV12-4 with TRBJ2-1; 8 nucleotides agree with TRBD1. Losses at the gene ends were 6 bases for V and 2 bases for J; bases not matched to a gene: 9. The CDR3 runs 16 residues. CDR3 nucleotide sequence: TGTGCCAGCAGCCCCTTTTCGGACAGGGCCTACAATGAGCAGTTCTTC. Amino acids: CASSPFSDRAYNEQFF.

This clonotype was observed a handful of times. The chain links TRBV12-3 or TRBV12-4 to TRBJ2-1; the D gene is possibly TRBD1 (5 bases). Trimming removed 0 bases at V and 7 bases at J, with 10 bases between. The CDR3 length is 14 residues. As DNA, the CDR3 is TGTGCCAGCAGTTTAGCCCGGAAGGGGAATGAGCAGTTCTTC. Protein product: CASSLARKGNEQFF.

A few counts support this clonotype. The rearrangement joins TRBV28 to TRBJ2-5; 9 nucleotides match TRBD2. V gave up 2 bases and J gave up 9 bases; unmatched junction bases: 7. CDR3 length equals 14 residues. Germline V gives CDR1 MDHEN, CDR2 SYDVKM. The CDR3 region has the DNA TGTGCCAGCAGTTTAGCTTCCGGCGGGGGGGCCCAGTACTTC. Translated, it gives CASSLASGGGAQYF.

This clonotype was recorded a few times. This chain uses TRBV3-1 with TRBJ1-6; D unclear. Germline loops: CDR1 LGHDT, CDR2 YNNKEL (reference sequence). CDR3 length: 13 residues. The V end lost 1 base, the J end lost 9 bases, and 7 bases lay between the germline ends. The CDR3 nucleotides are TGTGCCAGCAGCCAAGGACACCTTTCACCCCTCCACTTT. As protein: CASSQGHLSPLHF.

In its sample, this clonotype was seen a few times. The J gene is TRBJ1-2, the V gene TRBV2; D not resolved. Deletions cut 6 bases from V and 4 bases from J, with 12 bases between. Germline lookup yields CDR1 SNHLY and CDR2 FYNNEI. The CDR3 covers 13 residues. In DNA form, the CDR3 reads TGTGCCAGCAGGGCTCTGGCCGGCTATGGCTACACCTTC. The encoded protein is CASRALAGYGYTF.

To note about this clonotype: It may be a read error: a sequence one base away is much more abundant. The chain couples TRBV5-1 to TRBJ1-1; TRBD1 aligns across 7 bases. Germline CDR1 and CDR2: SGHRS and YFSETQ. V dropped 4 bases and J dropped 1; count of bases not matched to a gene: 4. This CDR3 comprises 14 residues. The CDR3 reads CASSPGQKNTEAFF. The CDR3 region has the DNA TGCGCCAGCAGCCCGGGACAGAAGAACACTGAAGCTTTCTTT. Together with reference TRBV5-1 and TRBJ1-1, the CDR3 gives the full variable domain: KAGVTQTPRYLIKTRGQQVTLSCSPISGHRSVSWYQQTPGQGLQFLFEYFSETQRNKGNFPGRFSGRQFSNSRSEMNVSTLELGDSALYLCASSPGQKNTEAFFGQGTRLTVV.

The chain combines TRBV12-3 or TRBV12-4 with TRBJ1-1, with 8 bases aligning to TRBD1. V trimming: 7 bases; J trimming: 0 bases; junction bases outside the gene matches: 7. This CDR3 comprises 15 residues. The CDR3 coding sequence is TGTGCCAGCAACAGGGGGGACAGAGTGAACACTGAAGCTTTCTTT. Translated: CASNRGDRVNTEAFF.

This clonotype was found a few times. The chain's CDR3 is CASSSGLAGTDEQFF. CDR3 DNA sequence: TGTGCCAGCAGCTCGGGACTAGCGGGAACAGATGAGCAGTTCTTC. This sequence joins TRBV7-9 and TRBJ2-1; 13 bases are shared with TRBD2. This CDR3 has 15 residues. V shed 4 bases, J shed 8 bases, and the junction held 5 bases outside the gene matches. Germline V lookup: CDR1 SEHNR, CDR2 FQNEAQ (reference sequence).

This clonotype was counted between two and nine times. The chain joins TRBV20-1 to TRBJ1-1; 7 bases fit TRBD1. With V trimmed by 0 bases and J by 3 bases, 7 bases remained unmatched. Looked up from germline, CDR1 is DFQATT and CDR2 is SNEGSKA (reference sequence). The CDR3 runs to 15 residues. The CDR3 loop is CSARDPYRGDTEAFF. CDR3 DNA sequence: TGCAGTGCTAGAGATCCTTACAGGGGAGACACTGAAGCTTTCTTT.

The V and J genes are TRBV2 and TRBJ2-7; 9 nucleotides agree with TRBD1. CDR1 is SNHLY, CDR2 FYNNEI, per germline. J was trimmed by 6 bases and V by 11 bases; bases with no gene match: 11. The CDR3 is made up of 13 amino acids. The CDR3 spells CASNPGQGSEQYF. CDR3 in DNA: TGTGCCTCAAATCCGGGACAGGGTTCCGAGCAGTACTTC.

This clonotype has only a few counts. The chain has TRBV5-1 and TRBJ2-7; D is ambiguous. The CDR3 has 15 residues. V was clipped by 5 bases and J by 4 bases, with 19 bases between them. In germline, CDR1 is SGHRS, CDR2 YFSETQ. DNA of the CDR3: TGCGCCAGCAGTCTAGAAAGACAACTAAAATACGAGCAGTACTTC. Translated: CASSLERQLKYEQYF. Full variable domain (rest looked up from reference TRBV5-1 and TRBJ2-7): KAGVTQTPRYLIKTRGQQVTLSCSPISGHRSVSWYQQTPGQGLQFLFEYFSETQRNKGNFPGRFSGRQFSNSRSEMNVSTLELGDSALYLCASSLERQLKYEQYFGPGTRLTVT.

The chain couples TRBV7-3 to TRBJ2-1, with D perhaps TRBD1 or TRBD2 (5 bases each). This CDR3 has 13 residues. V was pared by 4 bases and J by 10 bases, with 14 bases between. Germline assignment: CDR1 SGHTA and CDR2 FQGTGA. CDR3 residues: CASSSVQGVEQFF. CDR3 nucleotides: TGTGCCAGCAGCTCGGTGCAGGGAGTCGAGCAGTTCTTC. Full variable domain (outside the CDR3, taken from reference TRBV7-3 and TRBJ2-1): GAGVSQTPSNKVTEKGKYVELRCDPISGHTALYWYRQSLGQGPEFLIYFQGTGAADDSGLPNDRFFAVRPEGSVSTLKIQRTERGDSAVYLCASSSVQGVEQFFGPGTRLTVL.

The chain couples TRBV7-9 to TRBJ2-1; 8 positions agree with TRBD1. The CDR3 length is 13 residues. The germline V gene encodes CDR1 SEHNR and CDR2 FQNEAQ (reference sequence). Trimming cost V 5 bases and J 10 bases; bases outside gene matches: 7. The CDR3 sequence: CASSTWRDREQFF. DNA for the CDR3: TGTGCCAGCAGCACCTGGCGGGACAGGGAGCAGTTCTTC.

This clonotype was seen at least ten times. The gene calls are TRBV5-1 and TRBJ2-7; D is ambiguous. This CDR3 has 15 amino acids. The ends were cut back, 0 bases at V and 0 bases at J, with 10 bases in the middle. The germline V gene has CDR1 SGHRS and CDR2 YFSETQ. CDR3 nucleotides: TGCGCCAGCAGCTTGGAACCCGCTAGCTCCTACGAGCAGTACTTC. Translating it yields CASSLEPASSYEQYF.

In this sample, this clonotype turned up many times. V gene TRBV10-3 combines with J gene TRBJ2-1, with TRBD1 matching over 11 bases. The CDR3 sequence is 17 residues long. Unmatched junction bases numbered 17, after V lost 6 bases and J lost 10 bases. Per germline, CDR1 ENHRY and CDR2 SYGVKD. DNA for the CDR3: TGTGCCATCAGAGACGGACAGGGGGCGTCAGCGGGAGTGGAGCAGTTCTTC. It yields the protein CAIRDGQGASAGVEQFF.

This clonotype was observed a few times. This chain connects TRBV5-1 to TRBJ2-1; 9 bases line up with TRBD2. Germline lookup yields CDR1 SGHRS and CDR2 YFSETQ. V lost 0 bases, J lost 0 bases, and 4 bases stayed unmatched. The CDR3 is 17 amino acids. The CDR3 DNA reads TGCGCCAGCAGCTTGGAAGGCGGGAGGGCCTCCTACAATGAGCAGTTCTTC. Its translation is CASSLEGGRASYNEQFF.

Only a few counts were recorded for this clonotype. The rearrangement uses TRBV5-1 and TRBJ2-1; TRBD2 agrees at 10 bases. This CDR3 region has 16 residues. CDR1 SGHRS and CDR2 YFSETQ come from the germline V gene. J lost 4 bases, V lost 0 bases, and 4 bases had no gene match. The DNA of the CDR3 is TGCGCCAGCAGCTTGGTGGGGACTAGCGCTTACAATGAGCAGTTCTTC. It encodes CASSLVGTSAYNEQFF.